Listed below are T cell receptor beta chains from one sample, sequenced in a study of blood T cell repertoires in COVID-19. The method was immunoSEQ multiplex PCR; TCRdb's version includes in-frame clones alone and lacks a portion of them. The table has just over 75,000 clones, 87% seen once. Sample: peripheral blood. These receptors were collected from a woman older than 75 with active or convalescent COVID-19. Both conserved end residues are part of each CDR3. The D gene is left open where the match is weak. Expanded clones get a size class; other rows say once, few or many, or leave the size out.

V gene	J gene	clone size	D gene	CDR3 DNA	CDR3 protein
TRBV2	TRBJ1-4	.	.	TGTGCCAGCAAGGGGATATCAACTAATGAAAAACTGTTTTTT	CASKGISTNEKLFF
TRBV6-5	TRBJ2-2	.	.	TGTGCCAGCAGTTACTCGCCGACAGGTTCGGACGGGGAGCTGTTTTTT	CASSYSPTGSDGELFF
TRBV30	TRBJ1-5	.	.	TGTGCCTGGAGTGTGGAGGCAAGGCAGCCCCAGCATTTT	CAWSVEARQPQHF
TRBV11-3	TRBJ2-1	.	.	TGTGCCAGCAGCTTAGCAGCCTACAATGAGCAGTTCTTC	CASSLAAYNEQFF
TRBV6-6	TRBJ2-1	.	TRBD1	TGTGCCAGCAGTTACTGGGACAGCTCGAATGAGCAGTTCTTC	CASSYWDSSNEQFF
TRBV6-2/TRBV6-3	TRBJ1-5	.	.	TGTGCCAGCAGTACCATACCCACGGACAGCTATAGCAATCAGCCCCAGCATTTT	CASSTIPTDSYSNQPQHF
TRBV9	TRBJ2-3	.	.	TGTGCCAGCAGCGTACAAGATACGCAGTATTTT	CASSVQDTQYF
TRBV19	TRBJ2-5	.	.	TGTGCCAGTAGTATCTCGGACAAAAAGACCCAGTACTTC	CASSISDKKTQYF
TRBV18	TRBJ1-1	.	TRBD1	TGTGCCAGCTCACCAGGCAGGGGGCCGGGAACTGAAGCTTTCTTT	CASSPGRGPGTEAFF
TRBV4-1	TRBJ1-1	once	.	TGCGCCAGCAGCCAAGATACGGGGGGGAACACTGAAGCTTTCTTT	CASSQDTGGNTEAFF
TRBV20-1	TRBJ2-7	.	.	TGCAGTGCTAGATCGGGTCACGAGCAGTACTTC	CSARSGHEQYF
TRBV19	TRBJ1-1	.	TRBD1	TGTGCCAGTAACCTCCGAGGACAGGGGGGAAAAGAAGCTTTCTTT	CASNLRGQGGKEAFF
TRBV5-1	TRBJ1-1	.	.	TGCGCCAGCAGCTTGGGAGGCCTAAACACTGAAGCTTTCTTT	CASSLGGLNTEAFF
TRBV2	TRBJ1-2	once	.	TGTGCCAGCAGGCTCCGGGACACCTTCTATGGCTACACCTTC	CASRLRDTFYGYTF
TRBV27	TRBJ2-2	.	.	TGTGCCAGCAGTTTTAATGGGGCTAACACCGGGGAGCTGTTTTTT	CASSFNGANTGELFF
TRBV5-1	TRBJ2-3	once	.	TGCGCCAGCAGCTTCCGGTCGCCGCTCACAGATACGCAGTATTTT	CASSFRSPLTDTQYF
TRBV28	TRBJ2-7	.	TRBD2	TGTGCCAGCAGTTTAGGGGGGAGGGGCTACGAGCAGTACTTC	CASSLGGRGYEQYF
TRBV29-1	TRBJ1-5	.	.	TGCAGCGTAGGACAGCACAATCAGCCCCAGCATTTT	CSVGQHNQPQHF
TRBV9	TRBJ2-1	.	TRBD2	TGTGCCAGCAGCGTAAGGACTAGCGGGAGATACAATGAGCAGTTCTTC	CASSVRTSGRYNEQFF
TRBV19	TRBJ1-3	.	.	TGTGCCAGTAGGAGGGTATTTGGTCCCGGCTGGAACACCATATATTTT	CASRRVFGPGWNTIYF
TRBV7-8	TRBJ2-5	.	.	TGTGCCAGCAGCCGGGGGGCTCAAGAGACCCAGTACTTC	CASSRGAQETQYF
TRBV6-2/TRBV6-3	TRBJ1-1	.	TRBD1	TGTGCCAGCACCCCTGCAGGGGGCGGAGGTCGCACTGAAGCTTTCTTT	CASTPAGGGGRTEAFF
TRBV7-9	TRBJ1-1	.	TRBD1	TGTGCCAGCAGCTTATCAGGACAGGGGGCGCGGGGCACTGAAGCTTTCTTT	CASSLSGQGARGTEAFF
TRBV15	TRBJ1-4	.	.	TGTGCCACCAGCAGAGCAGGACAGATCAAGAATGAAAAACTGTTTTTT	CATSRAGQIKNEKLFF
TRBV7-9	TRBJ1-1	.	.	TGTGCCAGCAGCAAGGGGGTCACTGAAGCTTTCTTT	CASSKGVTEAFF
TRBV11-2	TRBJ2-2	.	TRBD2	TGTGCCAGCAACCTCCGGGGGGGGATAAACACCGGGGAGCTGTTTTTT	CASNLRGGINTGELFF
TRBV5-1	TRBJ2-7	few	.	TGCGCCAGCAGGGGAAGGGGAGAGCAGTACTTC	CASRGRGEQYF
TRBV9	TRBJ1-1	medium-sized	.	TGTGCCAGCAGCAGGGGGATGGGCACTGAAGCTTTCTTT	CASSRGMGTEAFF
TRBV3-1/TRBV3-2	TRBJ2-1	once	TRBD1	TGTGCCAGCAGCCAACCACTGGGGGGACAGGGGGCCTACAATGAGCAGTTCTTC	CASSQPLGGQGAYNEQFF
TRBV24-1	TRBJ2-3	.	TRBD2	TGTGCCACCAGTGACCGGACTAGCGGGAGCGCAGATACGCAGTATTTT	CATSDRTSGSADTQYF
TRBV18	TRBJ1-4	.	.	TGTGCCAGCTCACCGGGGCGGACAACAACTAATGAAAAACTGTTTTTT	CASSPGRTTTNEKLFF
TRBV5-6	TRBJ2-5	.	.	TGTGCCAGCACTAAACCAGGGGCCAGGGGAGAGACCCAGTACTTC	CASTKPGARGETQYF
TRBV5-1	TRBJ2-2	.	.	TGCGCCAGCAGCTTGGAACAGATTGCCGGGGAGCTGTTTTTT	CASSLEQIAGELFF
TRBV18	TRBJ2-7	.	.	TGTGCCAGCTCACCAGGCAGATCCTACGAGCAGTACTTC	CASSPGRSYEQYF
TRBV24-1	TRBJ2-7	once	.	TGTGCCACCAGTGATACCACTTCCCGGGGCTCCTACGAGCAGTACTTC	CATSDTTSRGSYEQYF
TRBV7-2	TRBJ2-2	.	.	TGTGCCAGCAGTCTTAAACGGGGATTGGACACCGGGGAGCTGTTTTTT	CASSLKRGLDTGELFF
TRBV21-1	TRBJ2-7	.	.	TGTGCCAGCAGCACCCCCACTAGCGGGAGAAGCCAATACTCCTACGAGCAGTACTTC	CASSTPTSGRSQYSYEQYF
TRBV6-1	TRBJ1-2	once	.	TGTGCCAGCAGTGAGGGAGCATCCTCTGTCTATGGCTACACCTTC	CASSEGASSVYGYTF
TRBV27	TRBJ2-1	.	TRBD2	TGTGCCAGCAGTTCCCGCCTCGGGAGGGGTTACAATGAGCAGTTCTTC	CASSSRLGRGYNEQFF
TRBV5-6	TRBJ1-6	.	.	TGTGCCAGCAGCTTGGCGGGGGGCGGTAATTCACCCCTCCACTTT	CASSLAGGGNSPLHF
TRBV3-1/TRBV3-2	TRBJ2-1	.	.	TGTGCCAGCAGCCAGGGACTGGGGAGCTCCTACAATGAGCAGTTCTTC	CASSQGLGSSYNEQFF
TRBV5-4	TRBJ2-2	.	TRBD2	TGTGCCAGCAGCTTGGCCCGGGGCGGGGGGGCCGGGGAGCTGTTTTTT	CASSLARGGGAGELFF
TRBV13	TRBJ1-4	.	.	TGTGCCAGCAGCGAAAAGGGGGGGTCTAATGAAAAACTGTTTTTT	CASSEKGGSNEKLFF
TRBV5-5	TRBJ1-6	once	TRBD1	TGTGCCAACAGCTTAGGACAGGGGACTCTTAATTCACCCCTCCACTTT	CANSLGQGTLNSPLHF
TRBV12-3/TRBV12-4	TRBJ1-6	.	.	TGTGCCAACTCCCCCACAGGGAGTTCACCCCTCCACTTT	CANSPTGSSPLHF
TRBV7-9	TRBJ1-5	.	TRBD1	TGTGCCAGCAGCTCAATAACCGACAGGGGTCAGCCCCAGCATTTT	CASSSITDRGQPQHF
TRBV28	TRBJ1-1	.	.	TGTGCCAGCAGGTCAGAGAACACTGAAGCTTTCTTT	CASRSENTEAFF
TRBV18	TRBJ1-1	.	TRBD1	TGTGCCAGCTCGTCCGGGACAGGGGTACAAGCTTTCTTT	CASSSGTGVQAFF
TRBV12-5	TRBJ2-1	.	TRBD2	TGTGCTAGTGGTTTGTCGGGTCTAGCGGGAGAGGTAGTCAATGAGCAGTTCTTC	CASGLSGLAGEVVNEQFF
TRBV5-1	TRBJ2-7	.	TRBD2	TGCGCCAGCAGCCCGACGGGAGGAAGCTACGAGCAGTACTTC	CASSPTGGSYEQYF
TRBV3-1/TRBV3-2	TRBJ2-6	few	.	TGTGCCAGCAGCCAAGAACGAAGAGCCGCTGGGGCCAACGTCCTGACTTTC	CASSQERRAAGANVLTF
TRBV5-4	TRBJ1-1	.	.	TGTGCCAGCAGCCGAGCGGGAGGTGCGGGTATGAACACTGAAGCTTTCTTT	CASSRAGGAGMNTEAFF
TRBV9	TRBJ2-1	.	TRBD1	TGTGCCAGCAGCGTAGACCCGGGACAGGGGGCACATGAGCAGTTCTTC	CASSVDPGQGAHEQFF
TRBV27	TRBJ1-3	.	TRBD1	TGTGCCAGCAGTCTACGGACAGGGGCTGGAAACACCATATATTTT	CASSLRTGAGNTIYF
TRBV9	TRBJ2-7	.	.	TGTGCCAGCAGCGGAGAACAGAATAGAAAAAAGCAGTACTTC	CASSGEQNRKKQYF
TRBV9	TRBJ1-2	.	.	TGTGCCAGCAGGGCAGGCGGGGACTATGGCTACACCTTC	CASRAGGDYGYTF
TRBV28	TRBJ1-5	.	.	TGTGCCAGCCACCTGCCAGGGGCCAAGCAGCCCCAGCATTTT	CASHLPGAKQPQHF
TRBV5-1	TRBJ1-4	.	.	TGCGCCAGCAGCTTCTCAGTCGGGGCTAATGAAAAACTGTTTTTT	CASSFSVGANEKLFF
TRBV11-2	TRBJ2-1	.	.	TGTGCCAACTGCCCTCCTTACAATGAGCAGTTCTTC	CANCPPYNEQFF